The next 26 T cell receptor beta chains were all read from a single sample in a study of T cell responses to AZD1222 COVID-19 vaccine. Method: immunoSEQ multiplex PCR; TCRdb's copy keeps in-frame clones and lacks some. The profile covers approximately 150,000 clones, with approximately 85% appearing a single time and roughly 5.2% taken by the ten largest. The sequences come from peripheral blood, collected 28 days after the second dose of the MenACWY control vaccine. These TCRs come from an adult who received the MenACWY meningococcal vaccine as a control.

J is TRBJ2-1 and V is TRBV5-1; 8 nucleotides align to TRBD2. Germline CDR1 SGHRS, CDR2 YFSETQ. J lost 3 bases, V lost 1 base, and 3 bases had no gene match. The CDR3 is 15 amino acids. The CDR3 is CASSLQSGGYNEQFF. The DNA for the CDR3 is TGCGCCAGCAGCTTGCAAAGCGGGGGCTACAATGAGCAGTTCTTC.

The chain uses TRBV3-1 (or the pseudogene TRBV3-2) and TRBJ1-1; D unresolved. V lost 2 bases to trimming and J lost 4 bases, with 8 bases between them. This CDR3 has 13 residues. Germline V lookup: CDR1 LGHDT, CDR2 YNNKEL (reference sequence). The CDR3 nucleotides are TGTGCCAGCAGCCAATCCCGGGGCACTGAAGCTTTCTTT. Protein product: CASSQSRGTEAFF.

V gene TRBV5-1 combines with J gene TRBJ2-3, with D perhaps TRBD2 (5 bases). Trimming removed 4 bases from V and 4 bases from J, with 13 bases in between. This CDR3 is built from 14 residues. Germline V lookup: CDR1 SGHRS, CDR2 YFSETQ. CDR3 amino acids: CASSPSLGADTQYF. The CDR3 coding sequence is TGCGCCAGCAGCCCGTCCCTCGGGGCAGATACGCAGTATTTT.

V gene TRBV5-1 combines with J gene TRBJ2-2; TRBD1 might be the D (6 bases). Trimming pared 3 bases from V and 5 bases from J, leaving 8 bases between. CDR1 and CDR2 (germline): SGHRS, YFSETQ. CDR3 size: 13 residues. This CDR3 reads CASSSRGTGELFF. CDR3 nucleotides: TGCGCCAGCAGCTCGAGGGGGACCGGGGAGCTGTTTTTT.

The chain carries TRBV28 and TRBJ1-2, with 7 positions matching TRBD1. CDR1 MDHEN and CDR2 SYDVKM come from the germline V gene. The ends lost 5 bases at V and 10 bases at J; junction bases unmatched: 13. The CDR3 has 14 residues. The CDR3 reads CASSPYGTVSSYTF. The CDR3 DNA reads TGTGCCAGCAGTCCCTACGGGACAGTAAGTTCCTACACCTTC.

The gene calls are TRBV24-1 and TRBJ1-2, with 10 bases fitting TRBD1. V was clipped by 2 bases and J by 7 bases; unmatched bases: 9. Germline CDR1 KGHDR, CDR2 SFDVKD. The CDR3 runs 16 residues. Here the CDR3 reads CATSDSRTGGSIGYTF. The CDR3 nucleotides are TGTGCCACCAGTGATTCCAGGACAGGGGGAAGTATTGGCTACACCTTC.

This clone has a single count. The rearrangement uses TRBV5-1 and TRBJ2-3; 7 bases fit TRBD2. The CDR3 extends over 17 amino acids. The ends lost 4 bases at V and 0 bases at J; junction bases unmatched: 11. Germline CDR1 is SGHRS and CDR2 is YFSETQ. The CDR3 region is CASSVVRGGASTDTQYF. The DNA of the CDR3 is TGCGCCAGCAGCGTCGTACGCGGGGGTGCTAGCACAGATACGCAGTATTTT.

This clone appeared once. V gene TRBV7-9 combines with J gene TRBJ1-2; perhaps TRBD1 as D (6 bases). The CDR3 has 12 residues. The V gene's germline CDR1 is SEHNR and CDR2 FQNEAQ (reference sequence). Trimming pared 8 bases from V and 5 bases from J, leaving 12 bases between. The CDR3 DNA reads TGTGCCAGCGGAGGAGGGGGTTATGGCTACACCTTC. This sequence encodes CASGGGGYGYTF.

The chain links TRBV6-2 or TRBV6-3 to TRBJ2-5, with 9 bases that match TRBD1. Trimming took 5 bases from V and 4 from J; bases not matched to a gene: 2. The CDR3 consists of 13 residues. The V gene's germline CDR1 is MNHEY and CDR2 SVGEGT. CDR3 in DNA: TGTGCCAGCAGTCGGGACAGGGCAGAGACCCAGTACTTC. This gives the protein CASSRDRAETQYF.

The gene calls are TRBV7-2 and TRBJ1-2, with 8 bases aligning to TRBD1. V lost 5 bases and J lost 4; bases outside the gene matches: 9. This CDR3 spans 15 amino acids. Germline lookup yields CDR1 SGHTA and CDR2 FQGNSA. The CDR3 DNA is TGTGCCAGCAGCGAAGGACAGGGTCTAAGCTATGGCTACACCTTC. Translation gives CASSEGQGLSYGYTF.

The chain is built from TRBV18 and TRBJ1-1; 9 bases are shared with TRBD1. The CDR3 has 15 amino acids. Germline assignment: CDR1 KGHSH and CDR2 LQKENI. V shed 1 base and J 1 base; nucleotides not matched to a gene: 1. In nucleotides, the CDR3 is TGTGCCAGCTCACCACTACAGGGGGCGAACACTGAAGCTTTCTTT. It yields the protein CASSPLQGANTEAFF.

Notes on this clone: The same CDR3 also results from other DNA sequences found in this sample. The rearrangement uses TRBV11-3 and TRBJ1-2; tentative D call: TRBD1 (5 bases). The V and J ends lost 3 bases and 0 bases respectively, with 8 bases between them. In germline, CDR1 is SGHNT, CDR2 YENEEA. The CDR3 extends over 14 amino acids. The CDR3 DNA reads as TGTGCCAGCAGCTTTGGGGGAACTAACTATGGCTACACCTTC. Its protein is CASSFGGTNYGYTF.

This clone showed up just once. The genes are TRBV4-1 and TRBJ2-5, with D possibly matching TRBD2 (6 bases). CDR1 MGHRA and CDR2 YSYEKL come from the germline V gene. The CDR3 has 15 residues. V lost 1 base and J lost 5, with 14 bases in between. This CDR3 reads CASSQARGSRETQYF. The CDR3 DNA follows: TGCGCCAGCAGCCAAGCGCGGGGCAGTCGCGAGACCCAGTACTTC.

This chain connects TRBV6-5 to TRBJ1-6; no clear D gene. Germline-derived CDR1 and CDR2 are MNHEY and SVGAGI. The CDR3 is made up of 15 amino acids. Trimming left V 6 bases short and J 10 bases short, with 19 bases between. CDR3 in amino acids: CASSPELITSSPLHF. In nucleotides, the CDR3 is TGTGCCAGCAGCCCGGAGTTAATAACGTCCTCACCCCTCCACTTT.

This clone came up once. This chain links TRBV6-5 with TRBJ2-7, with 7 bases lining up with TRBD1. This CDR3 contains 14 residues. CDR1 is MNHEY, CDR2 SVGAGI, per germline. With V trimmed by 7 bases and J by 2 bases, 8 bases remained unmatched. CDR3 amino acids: CASKIRTGAYEQYF. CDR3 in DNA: TGTGCCAGCAAGATCCGGACAGGCGCCTACGAGCAGTACTTC.

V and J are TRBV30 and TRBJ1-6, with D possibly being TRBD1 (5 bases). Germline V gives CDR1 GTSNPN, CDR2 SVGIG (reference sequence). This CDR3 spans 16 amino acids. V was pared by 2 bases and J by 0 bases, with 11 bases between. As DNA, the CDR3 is TGTGCCTGGAGTTCACAGGAGAGCTCCTATAATTCACCCCTCCACTTT. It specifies CAWSSQESSYNSPLHF.

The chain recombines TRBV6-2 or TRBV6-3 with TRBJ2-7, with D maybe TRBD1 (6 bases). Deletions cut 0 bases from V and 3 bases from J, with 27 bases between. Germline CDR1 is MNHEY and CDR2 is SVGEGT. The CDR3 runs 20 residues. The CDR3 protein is CASSYSSPLRRQADVYEQYF. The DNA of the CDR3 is TGTGCCAGCAGTTACTCCTCGCCACTCCGACGACAGGCGGACGTCTACGAGCAGTACTTC.

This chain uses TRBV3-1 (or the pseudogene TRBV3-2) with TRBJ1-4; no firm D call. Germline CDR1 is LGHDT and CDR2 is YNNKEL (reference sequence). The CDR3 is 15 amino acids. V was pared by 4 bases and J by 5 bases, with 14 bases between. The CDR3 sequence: CASSPPGLKNEKLFF. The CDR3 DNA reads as TGTGCCAGCAGCCCCCCTGGACTGAAGAATGAAAAACTGTTTTTT.

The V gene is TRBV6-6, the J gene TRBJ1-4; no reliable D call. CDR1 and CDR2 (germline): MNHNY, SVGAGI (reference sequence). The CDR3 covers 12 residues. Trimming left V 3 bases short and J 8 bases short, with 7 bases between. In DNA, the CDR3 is TGTGCCAGCAGTTATCCGGGAGAAAAACTGTTTTTT. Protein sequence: CASSYPGEKLFF.

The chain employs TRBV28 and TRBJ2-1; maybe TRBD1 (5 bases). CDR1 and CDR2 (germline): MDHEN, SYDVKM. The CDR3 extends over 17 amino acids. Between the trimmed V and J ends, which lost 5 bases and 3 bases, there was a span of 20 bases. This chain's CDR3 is CASSLYRISGYYNEQFF. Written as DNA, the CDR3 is TGTGCCAGCAGTCTCTACAGGATTAGTGGCTACTACAATGAGCAGTTCTTC.

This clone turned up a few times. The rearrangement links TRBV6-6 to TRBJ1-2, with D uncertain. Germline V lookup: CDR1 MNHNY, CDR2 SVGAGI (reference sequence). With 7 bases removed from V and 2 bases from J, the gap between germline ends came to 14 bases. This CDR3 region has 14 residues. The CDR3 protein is CASTARGRNYGYTF. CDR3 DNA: TGTGCCAGCACCGCCCGGGGTAGAAACTATGGCTACACCTTC.

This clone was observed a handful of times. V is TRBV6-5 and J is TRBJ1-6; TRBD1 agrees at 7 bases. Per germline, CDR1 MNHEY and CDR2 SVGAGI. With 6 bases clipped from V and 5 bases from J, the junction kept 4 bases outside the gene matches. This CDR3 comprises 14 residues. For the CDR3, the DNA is TGTGCCAGCAGACACGGGACAGATAATTCACCCCTCCACTTT. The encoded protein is CASRHGTDNSPLHF.

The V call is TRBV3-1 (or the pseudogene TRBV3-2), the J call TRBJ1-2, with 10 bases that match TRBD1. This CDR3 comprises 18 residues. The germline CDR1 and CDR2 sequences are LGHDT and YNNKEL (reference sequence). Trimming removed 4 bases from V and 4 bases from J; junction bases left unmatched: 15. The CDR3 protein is CASSLMRTGTGVSYGYTF. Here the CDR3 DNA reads TGTGCCAGCAGCCTTATGAGGACCGGGACAGGGGTTTCCTATGGCTACACCTTC.

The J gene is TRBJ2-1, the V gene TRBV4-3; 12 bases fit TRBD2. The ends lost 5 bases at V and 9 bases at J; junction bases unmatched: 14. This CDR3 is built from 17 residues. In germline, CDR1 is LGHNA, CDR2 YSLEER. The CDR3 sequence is CASSALELAGGHTEQFF. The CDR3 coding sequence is TGCGCCAGCAGCGCCCTCGAACTAGCGGGAGGCCATACTGAGCAGTTCTTC.

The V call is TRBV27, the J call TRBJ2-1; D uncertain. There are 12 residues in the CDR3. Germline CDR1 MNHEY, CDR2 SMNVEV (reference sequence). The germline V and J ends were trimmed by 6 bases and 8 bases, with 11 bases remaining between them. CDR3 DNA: TGTGCCAGCAGCAAGGTCGAGGATGAGCAGTTCTTC. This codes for CASSKVEDEQFF.

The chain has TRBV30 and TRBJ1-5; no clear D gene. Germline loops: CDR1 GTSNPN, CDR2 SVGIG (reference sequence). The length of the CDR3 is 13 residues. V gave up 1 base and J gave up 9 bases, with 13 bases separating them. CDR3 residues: CAWSAQTGLPQHF. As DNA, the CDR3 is TGTGCCTGGAGTGCTCAGACCGGTCTGCCCCAGCATTTT. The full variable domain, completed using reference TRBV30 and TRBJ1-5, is SQTIHQWPATLVQPVGSPLSLECTVEGTSNPNLYWYRQAAGRGLQLLFYSVGIGQISSEVPQNLSASRPQDRQFILSSKKLLLSDSGFYLCAWSAQTGLPQHFGDGTRLSIL.